Given below is one T cell receptor beta chain in context. The antigen remains unidentified. The V end lost 2 bases, the J end lost 4 bases, and 9 bases lay between the germline ends. The CDR3 is 14 residues long. Germline assignment: CDR1 MDHEN and CDR2 SYDVKM. This record comes from a study of CD8+ T cells in alopecia areata. Extraction of RNA preceded its reverse transcription into cDNA, which served as the sequencing template. Clones were sequenced by immunoSEQ multiplex PCR, and TCRdb holds only the in-frame ones, with some missing. In the table there are some 98,000 clones, about 58% of which are singletons. General study points: Lesional scalp, especially alopecia totalis/universalis, showed higher clonality than normal scalp. Scalp clonality dropped significantly under tofacitinib, as did expanded CD8+ top-100 clones. Throughout tofacitinib, many expanded lesional clones continued to persist in scalp and blood.

Treatment specified: oral pan-JAK inhibitor, 5-10 mg twice daily. Samples from alopecia areata patients were lesional scalp punch biopsies and peripheral blood. This sequence originates from a human donor with alopecia areata. The V gene is TRBV28, the J gene TRBJ2-1; a weak D match, TRBD1 (6 bases). The source material was CD8+ T cells sorted from blood, sampled at week 4, from a patient treated with tofacitinib. CDR3 loop: CASSLRTEYNEQFF. Written as DNA, the CDR3 is TGTGCCAGCAGTTTACGGACAGAGTACAATGAGCAGTTCTTC.